This T cell receptor beta chain derives from a study of beta chain features in type 1 diabetes. For the study at large: Sorted cells from all samples, numbering 100 million to 120 million, were examined.

Every bit of the isolated RNA underwent reverse transcription, so sequencing read expressed TCRB transcripts. The data were produced by immunoSEQ multiplex PCR, yet TCRdb's version contains in-frame clones alone and is incomplete. This sample has about 160,000 clones; approximately 8.4% occur once, and the top ten carry 0.5%. Study-level results: Significant though moderate, a shortening of TCRB CDR3s appeared in all four CD4+ subsets of Type 1 diabetes patients. At VDJ recombination sites, type 1 diabetes patients had fewer insertions and more deleted nucleotides.

Every donor had blood drawn once into heparin, approximately 110 mL on average. Purity above 95% was achieved in all sorted populations. Unmatched junction bases numbered 10, after V lost 5 bases and J lost 1 base. Germline V gene lookup returns CDR1 ENHRY and CDR2 SYGVKD. The CDR3 loop spans 16 amino acids. This clone was seen just once. The target antigen is unknown. The clonotype originates from a man younger than 35 with type 1 diabetes. Material: central memory CD4+ T cells from blood. The V gene is TRBV10-3, the J gene TRBJ1-2; 7 nucleotides agree with TRBD1. The CDR3: CAISPFDREDNYGYTF. The CDR3 nucleotides read TGTGCCATCAGTCCGTTTGACAGGGAGGATAACTATGGCTACACCTTC.